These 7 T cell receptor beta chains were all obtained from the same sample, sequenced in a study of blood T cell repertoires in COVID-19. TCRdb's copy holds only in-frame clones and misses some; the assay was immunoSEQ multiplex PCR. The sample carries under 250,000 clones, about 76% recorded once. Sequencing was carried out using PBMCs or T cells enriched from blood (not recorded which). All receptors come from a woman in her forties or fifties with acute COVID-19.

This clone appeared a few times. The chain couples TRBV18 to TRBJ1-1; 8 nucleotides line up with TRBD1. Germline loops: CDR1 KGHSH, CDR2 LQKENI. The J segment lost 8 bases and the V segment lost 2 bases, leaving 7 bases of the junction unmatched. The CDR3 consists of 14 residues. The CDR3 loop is CASSPSGGWSEAFF. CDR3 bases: TGTGCCAGCTCACCATCAGGGGGCTGGTCCGAAGCTTTCTTT.

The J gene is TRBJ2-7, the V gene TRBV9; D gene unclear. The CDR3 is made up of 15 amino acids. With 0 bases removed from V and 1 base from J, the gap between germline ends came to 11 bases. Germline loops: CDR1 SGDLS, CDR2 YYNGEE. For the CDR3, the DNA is TGTGCCAGCAGCGTAGGATACGGCGGATCCTACGAGCAGTACTTC. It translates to CASSVGYGGSYEQYF. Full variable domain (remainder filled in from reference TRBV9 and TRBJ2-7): DSGVTQTPKHLITATGQRVTLRCSPRSGDLSVYWYQQSLDQGLQFLIQYYNGEERAKGNILERFSAQQFPDLHSELNLSSLELGDSALYFCASSVGYGGSYEQYFGPGTRLTVT.

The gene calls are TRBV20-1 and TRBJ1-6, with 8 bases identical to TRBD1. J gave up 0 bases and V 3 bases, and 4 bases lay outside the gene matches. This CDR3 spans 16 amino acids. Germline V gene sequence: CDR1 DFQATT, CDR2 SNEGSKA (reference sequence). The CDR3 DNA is TGCAGTGCTAGTCACCAGGGGGCCTCCTATAATTCACCCCTCCACTTT. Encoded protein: CSASHQGASYNSPLHF.

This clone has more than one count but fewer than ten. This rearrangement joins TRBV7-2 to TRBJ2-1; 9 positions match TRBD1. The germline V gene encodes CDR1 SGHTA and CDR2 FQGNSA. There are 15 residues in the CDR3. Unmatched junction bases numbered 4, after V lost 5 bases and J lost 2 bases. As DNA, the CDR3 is TGTGCCAGCAGCGAGGACAGGGGTGCCTACAATGAGCAGTTCTTC. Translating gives CASSEDRGAYNEQFF. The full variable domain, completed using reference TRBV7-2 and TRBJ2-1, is GAGVSQSPSNKVTEKGKDVELRCDPISGHTALYWYRQSLGQGLEFLIYFQGNSAPDKSGLPSDRFSAERTGGSVSTLTIQRTQQEDSAVYLCASSEDRGAYNEQFFGPGTRLTVL.

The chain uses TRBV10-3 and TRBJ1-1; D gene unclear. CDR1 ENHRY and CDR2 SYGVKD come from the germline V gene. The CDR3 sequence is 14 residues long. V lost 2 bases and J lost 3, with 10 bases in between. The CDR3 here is CAISETTTYTEAFF. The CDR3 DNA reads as TGTGCCATCAGTGAGACCACTACCTACACTGAAGCTTTCTTT.

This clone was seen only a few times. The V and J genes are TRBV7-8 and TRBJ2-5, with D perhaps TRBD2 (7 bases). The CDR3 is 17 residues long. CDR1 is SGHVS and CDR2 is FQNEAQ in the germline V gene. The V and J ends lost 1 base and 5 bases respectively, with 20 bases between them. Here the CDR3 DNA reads TGTGCCAGCAGCTTAGTATTGGCCCCGGGGGGCACGGAGACCCAGTACTTC. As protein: CASSLVLAPGGTETQYF.

The CDR3 nucleotides read TGTGCCAGCAGTTCCCCTACAGATAGCAATCAGCCCCAGCATTTT. It encodes CASSSPTDSNQPQHF. V is TRBV28 and J is TRBJ1-5; no clear D. Trimming stripped 4 bases from V and 0 bases from J, with 10 bases between. CDR1 and CDR2 (germline): MDHEN, SYDVKM. The CDR3 covers 15 residues.